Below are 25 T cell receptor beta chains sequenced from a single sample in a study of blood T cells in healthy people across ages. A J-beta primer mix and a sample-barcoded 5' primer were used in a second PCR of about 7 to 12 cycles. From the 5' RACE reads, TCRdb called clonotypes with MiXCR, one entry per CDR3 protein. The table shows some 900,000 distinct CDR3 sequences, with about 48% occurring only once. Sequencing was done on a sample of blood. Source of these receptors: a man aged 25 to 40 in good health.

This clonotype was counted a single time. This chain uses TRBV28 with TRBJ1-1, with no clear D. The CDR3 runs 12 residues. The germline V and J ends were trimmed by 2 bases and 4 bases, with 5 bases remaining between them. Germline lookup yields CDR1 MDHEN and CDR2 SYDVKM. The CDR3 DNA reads TGTGCCAGCAGTTTACTGTCCACTGAAGCTTTCTTT. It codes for CASSLLSTEAFF. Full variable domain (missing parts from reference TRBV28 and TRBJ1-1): DVKVTQSSRYLVKRTGEKVFLECVQDMDHENMFWYRQDPGLGLRLIYFSYDVKMKEKGDIPEGYSVSREKKERFSLILESASTNQTSMYLCASSLLSTEAFFGQGTRLTVV.

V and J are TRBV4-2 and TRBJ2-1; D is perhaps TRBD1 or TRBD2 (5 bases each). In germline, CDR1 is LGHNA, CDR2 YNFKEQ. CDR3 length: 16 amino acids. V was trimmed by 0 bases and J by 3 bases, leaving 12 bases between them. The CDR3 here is CASSQDKGTIYNEQFF. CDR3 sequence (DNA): TGTGCCAGCAGCCAAGATAAGGGGACCATCTACAATGAGCAGTTCTTC.

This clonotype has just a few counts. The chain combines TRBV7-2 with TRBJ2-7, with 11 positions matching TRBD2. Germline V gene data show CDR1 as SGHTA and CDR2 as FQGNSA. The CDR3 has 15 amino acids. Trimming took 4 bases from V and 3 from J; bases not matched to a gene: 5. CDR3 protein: CASSSLLAGDYEQYF. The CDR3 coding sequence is TGTGCCAGCAGCTCACTACTAGCGGGGGACTACGAGCAGTACTTC.

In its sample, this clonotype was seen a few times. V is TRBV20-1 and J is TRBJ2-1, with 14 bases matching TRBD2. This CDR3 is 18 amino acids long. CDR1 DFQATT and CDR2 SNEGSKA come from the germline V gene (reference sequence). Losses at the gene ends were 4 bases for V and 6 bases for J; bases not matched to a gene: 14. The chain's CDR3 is CSATGLAGGQIKFNEQFF. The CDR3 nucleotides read TGCAGTGCTACCGGACTAGCGGGGGGCCAGATTAAATTCAATGAGCAGTTCTTC.

CDR3 protein: CASSLSGTSGIHEQFF. CDR3 sequence (DNA): TGTGCCAGCAGTCTCTCCGGGACTAGCGGGATCCATGAGCAGTTCTTC. This rearrangement joins TRBV27 to TRBJ2-1, with TRBD2 matching over 13 bases. The CDR3 totals 16 residues. Unmatched junction bases numbered 9, after V lost 5 bases and J lost 8 bases. Germline CDR1 is MNHEY and CDR2 is SMNVEV (reference sequence).

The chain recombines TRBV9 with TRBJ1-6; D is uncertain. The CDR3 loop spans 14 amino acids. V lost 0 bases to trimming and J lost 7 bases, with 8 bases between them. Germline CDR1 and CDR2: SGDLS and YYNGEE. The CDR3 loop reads CASSVATDNSPLHF. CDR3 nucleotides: TGTGCCAGCAGCGTAGCTACAGACAATTCACCCCTCCACTTT.

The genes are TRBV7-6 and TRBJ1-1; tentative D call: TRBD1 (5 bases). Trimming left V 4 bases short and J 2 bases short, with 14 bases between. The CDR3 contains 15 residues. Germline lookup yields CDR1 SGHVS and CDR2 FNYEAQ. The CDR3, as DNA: TGTGCCAGCAGCTCGGGCAGGGCATACAACACTGAAGCTTTCTTT. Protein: CASSSGRAYNTEAFF.

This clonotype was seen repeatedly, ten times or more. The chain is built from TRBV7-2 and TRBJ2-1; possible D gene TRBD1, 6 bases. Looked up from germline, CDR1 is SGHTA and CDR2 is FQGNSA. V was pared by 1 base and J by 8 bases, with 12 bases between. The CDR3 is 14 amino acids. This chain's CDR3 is CASSLVQGGDEQFF. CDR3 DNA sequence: TGTGCCAGCAGCTTAGTACAGGGTGGCGATGAGCAGTTCTTC.

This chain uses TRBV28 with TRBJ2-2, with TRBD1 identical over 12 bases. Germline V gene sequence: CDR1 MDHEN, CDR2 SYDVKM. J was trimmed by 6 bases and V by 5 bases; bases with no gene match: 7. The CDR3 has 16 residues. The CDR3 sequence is CASSAVGQGASGELFF. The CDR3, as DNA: TGTGCCAGCAGTGCAGTGGGACAGGGGGCTTCCGGGGAGCTGTTTTTT.

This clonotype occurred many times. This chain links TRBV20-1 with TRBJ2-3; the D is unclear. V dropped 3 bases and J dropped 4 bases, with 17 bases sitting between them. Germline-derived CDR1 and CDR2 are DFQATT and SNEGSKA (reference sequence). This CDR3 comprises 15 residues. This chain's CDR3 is CSASKEGVVPDTQYF. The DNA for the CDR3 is TGCAGTGCTAGCAAAGAAGGCGTGGTCCCAGATACGCAGTATTTT.

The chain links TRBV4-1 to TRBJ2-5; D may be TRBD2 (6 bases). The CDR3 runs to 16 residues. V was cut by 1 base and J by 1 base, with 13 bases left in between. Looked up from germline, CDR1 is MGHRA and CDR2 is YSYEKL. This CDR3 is CASSQVEWGLQETQYF. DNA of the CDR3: TGCGCCAGCAGCCAAGTTGAATGGGGACTCCAAGAGACCCAGTACTTC.

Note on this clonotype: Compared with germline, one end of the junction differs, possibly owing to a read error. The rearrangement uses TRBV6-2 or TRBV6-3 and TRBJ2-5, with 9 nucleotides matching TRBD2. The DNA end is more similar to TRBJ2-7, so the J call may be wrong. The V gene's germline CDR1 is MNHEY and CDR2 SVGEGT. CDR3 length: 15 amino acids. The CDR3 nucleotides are TGTGCCAGCAGTCCCAGCGGGGGGCTTTCCTGCGAGCAGTACTTC. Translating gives CASSPSGGLSCEQYF.

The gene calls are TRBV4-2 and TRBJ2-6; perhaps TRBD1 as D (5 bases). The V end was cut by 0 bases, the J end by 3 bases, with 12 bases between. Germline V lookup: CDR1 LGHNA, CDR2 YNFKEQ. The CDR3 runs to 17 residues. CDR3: CASSQDFEGVGANVLTF. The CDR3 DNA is TGTGCCAGCAGCCAAGATTTCGAAGGGGTTGGGGCCAACGTCCTGACTTTC.

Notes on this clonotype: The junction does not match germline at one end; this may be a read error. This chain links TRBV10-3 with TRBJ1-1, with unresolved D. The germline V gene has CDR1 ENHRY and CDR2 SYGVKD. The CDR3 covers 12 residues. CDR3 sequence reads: CAINEESYEAFF. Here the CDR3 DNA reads TGTGCCATCAATGAGGAATCGTATGAAGCTTTCTTT.

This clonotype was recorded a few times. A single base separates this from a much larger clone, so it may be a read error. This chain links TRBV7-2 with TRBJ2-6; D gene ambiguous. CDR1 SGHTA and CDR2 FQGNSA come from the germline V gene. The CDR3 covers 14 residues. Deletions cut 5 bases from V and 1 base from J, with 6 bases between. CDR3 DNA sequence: TGTGCCAGCAGCGTAGGGTCTGGGGCCAACGTCCTGACTTTC. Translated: CASSVGSGANVLTF.

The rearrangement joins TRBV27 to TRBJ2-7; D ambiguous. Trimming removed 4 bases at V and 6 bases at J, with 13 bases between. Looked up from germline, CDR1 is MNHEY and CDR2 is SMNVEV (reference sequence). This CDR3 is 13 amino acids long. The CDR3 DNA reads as TGTGCCAGCAGTTCAACTTGGGGTTCCGAGCAGTACTTC. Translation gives CASSSTWGSEQYF.

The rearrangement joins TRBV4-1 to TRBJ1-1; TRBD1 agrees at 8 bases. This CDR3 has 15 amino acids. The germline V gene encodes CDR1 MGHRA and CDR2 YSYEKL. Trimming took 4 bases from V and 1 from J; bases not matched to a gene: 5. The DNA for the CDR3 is TGCGCCAGCAGCCCCTTGGACAGGGAGAACACTGAAGCTTTCTTT. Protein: CASSPLDRENTEAFF.

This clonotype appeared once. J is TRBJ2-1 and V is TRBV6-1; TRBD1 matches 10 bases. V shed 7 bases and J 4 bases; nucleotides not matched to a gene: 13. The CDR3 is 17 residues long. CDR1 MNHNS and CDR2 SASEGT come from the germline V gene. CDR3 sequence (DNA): TGTGCCAGCATGGGGACAGGGGTAGTTCAACTGTACAATGAGCAGTTCTTC. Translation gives CASMGTGVVQLYNEQFF.

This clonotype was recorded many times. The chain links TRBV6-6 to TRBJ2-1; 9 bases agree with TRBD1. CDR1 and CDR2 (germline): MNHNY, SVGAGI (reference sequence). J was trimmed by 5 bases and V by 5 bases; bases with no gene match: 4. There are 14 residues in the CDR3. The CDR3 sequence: CASSGTGSHNEQFF. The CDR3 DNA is TGTGCCAGCAGTGGGACAGGGTCACACAATGAGCAGTTCTTC.

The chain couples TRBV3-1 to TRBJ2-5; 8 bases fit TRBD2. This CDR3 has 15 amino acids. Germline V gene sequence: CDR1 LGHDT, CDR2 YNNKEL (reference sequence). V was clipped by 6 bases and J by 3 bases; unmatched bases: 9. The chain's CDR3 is CASSPWGSGEETQYF. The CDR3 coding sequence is TGTGCCAGCAGTCCCTGGGGTAGCGGGGAAGAGACCCAGTACTTC.

The CDR3 spells CASSYGLGFETQYF. The DNA of the CDR3 is TGTGCCAGCAGTTACGGGCTGGGGTTTGAGACCCAGTACTTC. J is TRBJ2-5 and V is TRBV12-3 or TRBV12-4; D not resolved. V was clipped by 4 bases and J by 5 bases, with 14 bases between them. There are 14 residues in the CDR3.

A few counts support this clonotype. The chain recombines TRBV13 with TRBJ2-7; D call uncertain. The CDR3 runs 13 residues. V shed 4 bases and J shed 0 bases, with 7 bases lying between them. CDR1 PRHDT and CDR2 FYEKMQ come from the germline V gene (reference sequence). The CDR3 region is CASSSRVSYEQYF. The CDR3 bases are TGTGCCAGCAGCTCAAGGGTCTCCTACGAGCAGTACTTC.

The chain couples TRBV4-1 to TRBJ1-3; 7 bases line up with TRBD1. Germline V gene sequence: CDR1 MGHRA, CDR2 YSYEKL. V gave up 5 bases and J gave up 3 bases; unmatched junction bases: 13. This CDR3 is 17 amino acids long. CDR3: CASSDRDSRFGGNTIYF. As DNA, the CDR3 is TGCGCCAGCAGCGATCGGGACAGTAGGTTCGGTGGAAACACCATATATTTT.

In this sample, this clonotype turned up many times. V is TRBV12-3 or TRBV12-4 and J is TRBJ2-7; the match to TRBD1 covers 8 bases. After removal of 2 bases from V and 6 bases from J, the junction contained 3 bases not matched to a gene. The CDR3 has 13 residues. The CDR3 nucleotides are TGTGCCAGCAGTTTACAGGGGGCAGGCGAGCAGTACTTC. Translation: CASSLQGAGEQYF.

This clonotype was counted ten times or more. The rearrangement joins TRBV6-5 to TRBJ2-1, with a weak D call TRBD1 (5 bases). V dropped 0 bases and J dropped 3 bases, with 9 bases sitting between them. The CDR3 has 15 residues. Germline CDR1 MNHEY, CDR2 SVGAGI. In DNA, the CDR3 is TGTGCCAGCAGTTACTCGACAGACCTCTACAATGAGCAGTTCTTC. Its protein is CASSYSTDLYNEQFF.